This T cell receptor beta chain was retrieved from a study of blood T cell repertoires in COVID-19. Germline assignment: CDR1 WSHSY and CDR2 SAAADI. This CDR3 region has 15 residues. V lost 2 bases, J lost 5 bases, and 16 bases lay in between. Assay used: immunoSEQ multiplex PCR; TCRdb lists only in-frame clones, some missing. The sample comprises about 320,000 clones, roughly 86% of which are singletons, and roughly 10% rests with the top ten. Sequenced sample: peripheral blood. The TCR comes from a woman aged 30 to 39 with COVID-19, enrolled during active disease. The chain uses TRBV10-2 and TRBJ2-7, with TRBD1 as a possible D gene (6 bases). The CDR3 spells CASSEIDRWVDEQYF. CDR3 coding DNA: TGCGCCAGCAGTGAGATCGACAGGTGGGTGGACGAGCAGTACTTC.